This passage covers 30 T cell receptor beta chains from one sample sequenced in a study of regulatory T cells in long-lasting Graves disease. The time point was: newly diagnosed GD, antithyroid drugs for less than 3 months. From RNA extracted from PBMCs, the TCR library was made. iRepertoire HTBI primers and Arm-PCR of CDR3 regions built TCR beta libraries. Using its own MiXCR run on the multiplex PCR reads, TCRdb lists one record per CDR3 protein. The table records some 500,000 distinct CDR3 sequences, roughly 16% of them present only once. These sequences were also reported in another study, on T cells in Graves' hyperthyroidism and ophthalmopathy.

Sequences were derived from peripheral blood mononuclear cells (PBMCs), sampled at new diagnosis, from a patient treated with antithyroid drugs. The receptors stem from a woman aged 35-65 years with Graves disease.

The table lists this clonotype with many counts. The chain carries TRBV12-3 or TRBV12-4 and TRBJ1-1; D remains unclear. With 6 bases removed from V and 1 base from J, the gap between germline ends came to 12 bases. CDR3 length equals 14 residues. In nucleotides, the CDR3 is TGTGCCAGCAGAAAAGACGGTTCGAACACTGAAGCTTTCTTT. Encoded protein: CASRKDGSNTEAFF.

The V and J genes are TRBV7-9 and TRBJ2-5; 8 bases match TRBD2. The germline V gene encodes CDR1 SEHNR and CDR2 FQNEAQ (reference sequence). With V trimmed by 4 bases and J by 1 base, 14 bases remained unmatched. The CDR3 spans 18 residues. The CDR3 protein is CASSSPLLIAGIQETQYF. The DNA of the CDR3 is TGTGCCAGCAGCTCCCCGCTACTGATAGCGGGGATCCAAGAGACCCAGTACTTC.

This clonotype appeared many times. The chain carries TRBV3-1 and TRBJ2-3, with no clear D. V was trimmed by 1 base and J by 2 bases, leaving 10 bases between them. This CDR3 spans 15 amino acids. Germline V gives CDR1 LGHDT, CDR2 YNNKEL (reference sequence). CDR3 nucleotides: TGTGCCAGCAGCCAAGTTACGGTACCCACAGATACGCAGTATTTT. This encodes CASSQVTVPTDTQYF.

The table lists this clonotype with many counts. The chain is built from TRBV11-2 and TRBJ1-3; D gene unclear. Between the trimmed V and J ends, which lost 6 bases and 3 bases, there was a span of 15 bases. The germline gives CDR1 SGHAT, CDR2 FQNNGV. This CDR3 has 15 residues. CDR3 sequence reads: CASSSRAPRGNTIYF. The CDR3 nucleotides are TGTGCCAGCAGTTCCCGGGCTCCCCGTGGAAACACCATATATTTT.

This clonotype was picked up many times. This rearrangement joins TRBV12-3 or TRBV12-4 to TRBJ2-5, with 9 positions matching TRBD1. V was clipped by 0 bases and J by 4 bases; unmatched bases: 0. The CDR3 covers 14 residues. This CDR3 reads CASSLADRGETQYF. The CDR3 coding sequence is TGTGCCAGCAGTTTAGCGGACAGGGGAGAGACCCAGTACTTC.

This clonotype was seen repeatedly, ten times or more. V usage is TRBV6-1 and J usage is TRBJ1-5; TRBD1 aligns across 11 bases. Germline CDR1 reads MNHNS; CDR2 reads SASEGT. CDR3 length equals 16 residues. V lost 5 bases to trimming and J lost 3 bases; unmatched junction nucleotides: 6. The CDR3 loop reads CASSPEDRGPNQPQHF. DNA of the CDR3: TGTGCCAGCAGTCCAGAGGACAGGGGGCCCAATCAGCCCCAGCATTTT.

The table lists this clonotype with a few counts. The chain joins TRBV20-1 to TRBJ1-1; weak D call: TRBD1 (6 bases). Germline V lookup: CDR1 DFQATT, CDR2 SNEGSKA (reference sequence). V was clipped by 3 bases and J by 0 bases, with 8 bases between them. This CDR3 comprises 13 residues. This CDR3 reads CSASGQMNTEAFF. As DNA, the CDR3 is TGCAGTGCTAGTGGACAGATGAACACTGAAGCTTTCTTT.

This clonotype has at least ten counts. The chain is built from TRBV12-3 or TRBV12-4 and TRBJ2-2; D is uncertain. This CDR3 has 15 residues. V lost 3 bases and J lost 0, with 8 bases in between. The CDR3 is CASSLSTPNTGELFF. The CDR3 DNA reads as TGTGCCAGCAGTTTGTCTACTCCGAACACCGGGGAGCTGTTTTTT.

V is TRBV5-1 and J is TRBJ2-2, with D possibly matching TRBD2 (5 bases). The germline gives CDR1 SGHRS, CDR2 YFSETQ. CDR3 length: 16 amino acids. Trimming left V 0 bases short and J 4 bases short, with 13 bases between. The CDR3 sequence is CASSLAGPGLTGELFF. The CDR3, as DNA: TGCGCCAGCAGCTTGGCTGGCCCCGGACTCACCGGGGAGCTGTTTTTT.

The table lists this clonotype with many counts. The chain employs TRBV4-1 and TRBJ1-6, with D maybe TRBD1 (6 bases). Looked up from germline, CDR1 is MGHRA and CDR2 is YSYEKL. V gave up 6 bases and J gave up 7 bases, with 13 bases separating them. CDR3 length: 14 amino acids. The CDR3 sequence: CASRPGTPNSPLHF. The CDR3 DNA is TGCGCCAGCAGGCCCGGGACACCGAATTCACCCCTCCACTTT.

This clonotype was found a few times. CDR3 DNA sequence: TGCGCCAGCAGTCTAGGGGGGAACCCCTACAATGAGCAGTTCTTC. Protein product: CASSLGGNPYNEQFF. V is TRBV4-1 and J is TRBJ2-1, with D perhaps given as TRBD1 or TRBD2 (6 bases each). Between the trimmed V and J ends, which lost 6 bases and 2 bases, there was a span of 14 bases. The germline CDR1 and CDR2 sequences are MGHRA and YSYEKL. The CDR3 runs to 15 residues.

This clonotype was picked up many times. The chain is built from TRBV2 and TRBJ2-7; D gene ambiguous. Looked up from germline, CDR1 is SNHLY and CDR2 is FYNNEI. V lost 4 bases to trimming and J lost 2 bases, with 9 bases between them. This CDR3 region has 13 residues. The CDR3 DNA follows: TGTGCCAGCAGTGCCGGCACCACCTACGAGCAGTACTTC. Amino acids: CASSAGTTYEQYF.

At least ten counts were recorded for this clonotype. CDR3 DNA: TGTGCCAGCAGCCTACAGATGAACACTGAAGCTTTCTTT. Encoded protein: CASSLQMNTEAFF. V gene TRBV11-2 combines with J gene TRBJ1-1, with unresolved D. The CDR3 loop spans 13 amino acids. Looked up from germline, CDR1 is SGHAT and CDR2 is FQNNGV. The germline V and J ends were trimmed by 5 bases and 0 bases, with 7 bases remaining between them.

Turning to this clonotype: A junction end diverges from the germline sequence, so it may reflect a read error. The CDR3 DNA reads as TGTGCCAGCAGCTTAGTTCTTGACCCTGAGGCTTTCTTT. It is translated as CASSLVLDPEAFF. V and J are TRBV11-2 and TRBJ1-1; D is ambiguous. The CDR3 length is 13 residues. Germline V gene data show CDR1 as SGHAT and CDR2 as FQNNGV. The full variable domain, its missing parts supplied by reference TRBV11-2 and TRBJ1-1, is EAGVAQSPRYKIIEKRQSVAFWCNPISGHATLYWYQQILGQGPKLLIQFQNNGVVDDSQLPKDRFSAERLKGVDSTLKIQPAKLEDSAVYLCASSLVLDPEAFFGQGTRLTVV.

The sample holds many counts of this clonotype. The V call is TRBV28, the J call TRBJ2-5; a weak D match, TRBD2 (6 bases). CDR1 is MDHEN and CDR2 is SYDVKM in the germline V gene. The CDR3 extends over 14 amino acids. V was pared by 8 bases and J by 1 base, with 14 bases between. The CDR3 loop reads CASGAPGLQETQYF. The CDR3 DNA follows: TGTGCCAGCGGTGCACCGGGACTCCAAGAGACCCAGTACTTC.

In its sample, this clonotype was seen many times. J is TRBJ2-7 and V is TRBV11-2; the D gene is possibly TRBD1 (6 bases). The CDR3 contains 15 residues. CDR1 is SGHAT and CDR2 is FQNNGV in the germline V gene. The germline V and J ends were trimmed by 5 bases and 2 bases, with 16 bases remaining between them. The CDR3 DNA sequence: TGTGCCAGCAGCCCGCAAGGGGGAGTTACCTACGAGCAGTACTTC. It yields the protein CASSPQGGVTYEQYF.

This clonotype was detected ten times or more. V gene TRBV5-1 combines with J gene TRBJ1-2; D call uncertain. CDR1 and CDR2 from the germline V gene are SGHRS and YFSETQ. CDR3 length: 13 residues. The germline V and J ends were trimmed by 5 bases and 1 base, with 9 bases remaining between them. The CDR3 bases are TGCGCCAGCAGGGTGACACTTAACTATGGCTACACCTTC. Its translation is CASRVTLNYGYTF.

This clonotype was found many times. The rearrangement uses TRBV7-9 and TRBJ1-1; D may be TRBD1 (5 bases). CDR1 and CDR2 (germline): SEHNR, FQNEAQ (reference sequence). CDR3 length: 14 amino acids. V lost 4 bases to trimming and J lost 1 base, with 10 bases between them. The chain's CDR3 is CASSSIGGNTEAFF. As DNA, the CDR3 is TGTGCCAGCAGCTCTATCGGGGGGAACACTGAAGCTTTCTTT.

This clonotype was counted only a few times. The chain joins TRBV19 to TRBJ1-5; TRBD1 might be the D (6 bases). Trimming shortened V by 3 bases and J by 11 bases, and 20 bases separated the two germline ends. Germline values: CDR1 LNHDA, CDR2 SQIVND (reference sequence). The CDR3 is 15 residues long. This chain's CDR3 is CASSIHAGDRMAQHF. The CDR3 DNA reads as TGTGCCAGTAGTATCCACGCAGGGGACCGCATGGCCCAGCATTTT.

V and J are TRBV6-1 and TRBJ1-6; D is perhaps TRBD1 (6 bases). Per germline, CDR1 MNHNS and CDR2 SASEGT. V was trimmed by 6 bases and J by 9 bases, leaving 21 bases between them. This CDR3 has 16 amino acids. CDR3 nucleotides: TGTGCCAGCAGACCACTCTCACAGGGAGAGAGTTCACCCCTCCACTTT. The encoded protein is CASRPLSQGESSPLHF.

This clonotype was seen ten or more times. This rearrangement joins TRBV12-3 or TRBV12-4 to TRBJ2-7; TRBD2 might be the D (6 bases). There are 14 residues in the CDR3. V dropped 5 bases and J dropped 0 bases, with 11 bases sitting between them. CDR3 protein: CASSPPAGSYEQYF. CDR3 bases: TGTGCCAGCAGTCCACCAGCGGGCTCCTACGAGCAGTACTTC.

The rearrangement joins TRBV18 to TRBJ2-7; tentatively, D is TRBD1 or TRBD2 (6 bases each). CDR1 and CDR2 (germline): KGHSH, LQKENI. This CDR3 comprises 16 residues. Deletions cut 4 bases from V and 2 bases from J, with 18 bases between. The DNA of the CDR3 is TGTGCCAGCTCACTCATGCCAGGACAGCGGGCCTACGAGCAGTACTTC. Protein product: CASSLMPGQRAYEQYF.

V gene TRBV20-1 combines with J gene TRBJ1-2; 10 bases align to TRBD1. The CDR3 consists of 13 residues. In germline, CDR1 is DFQATT, CDR2 SNEGSKA (reference sequence). The junction had 7 bases not matched to a gene; V was cut back by 5 bases and J by 7 bases. The CDR3: CSAQTGGRFGYTF. CDR3 nucleotide sequence: TGCAGTGCTCAGACAGGGGGCAGGTTTGGCTACACCTTC.

As concerns this clonotype: A far larger clone is one nucleotide away, so this likely arose from a read error. This chain links TRBV11-2 with TRBJ2-1; 10 bases match TRBD2. Germline lookup yields CDR1 SGHAT and CDR2 FQNNGV. This CDR3 is 15 amino acids long. V lost 4 bases and J lost 4; bases outside the gene matches: 4. DNA of the CDR3: TGTGCCAGCAGCTCCGGGACTAGCGATTACAATGAGCAGTTCTTC. Translation: CASSSGTSDYNEQFF.

The chain has TRBV2 and TRBJ1-4, with 9 bases matching TRBD1. V shed 10 bases, J shed 5 bases, and the junction held 5 bases outside the gene matches. Germline CDR1 is SNHLY and CDR2 is FYNNEI. This CDR3 has 13 amino acids. CDR3 bases: TGTGCCAACCGGGACAGGGTCAATGAAAAACTGTTTTTT. Translating gives CANRDRVNEKLFF. Full variable domain (remainder filled in from reference TRBV2 and TRBJ1-4): EPEVTQTPSHQVTQMGQEVILRCVPISNHLYFYWYRQILGQKVEFLVSFYNNEISEKSEIFDDQFSVERPDGSNFTLKIRSTKLEDSAMYFCANRDRVNEKLFFGSGTQLSVL.

This clonotype occurred many times. The chain recombines TRBV12-3 or TRBV12-4 with TRBJ1-1; a possible D gene is TRBD1 (6 bases). V lost 4 bases to trimming and J lost 0 bases, with 9 bases between them. The CDR3 loop spans 14 amino acids. In DNA form, the CDR3 reads TGTGCCAGCAGTTGGGGGGGCCTGAACACTGAAGCTTTCTTT. As protein: CASSWGGLNTEAFF.

This clonotype came up many times. This chain connects TRBV20-1 to TRBJ2-1, with D possibly matching TRBD2 (6 bases). Germline values: CDR1 DFQATT, CDR2 SNEGSKA (reference sequence). The CDR3 extends over 10 amino acids. V was trimmed by 5 bases and J by 13 bases, leaving 12 bases between them. The CDR3 coding sequence is TGCAGTGCTGAATGGGGGGATCAGTTCTTC. It specifies CSAEWGDQFF.

There are many counts of this clonotype. The chain has TRBV7-8 and TRBJ1-2; D ambiguous. The ends were cut back, 3 bases at V and 2 bases at J, with 16 bases in the middle. The germline V gene has CDR1 SGHVS and CDR2 FQNEAQ. The CDR3 is 16 residues long. This chain's CDR3 is CASSLSRTGLNYGYTF. CDR3 sequence (DNA): TGTGCCAGCAGCTTGTCAAGGACGGGTCTCAACTATGGCTACACCTTC.

The V call is TRBV6-1, the J call TRBJ1-5; D ambiguous. The V gene lost 6 bases and the J gene lost 1 base, with 10 bases spanning the gap. The germline CDR1 and CDR2 sequences are MNHNS and SASEGT. There are 14 residues in the CDR3. CDR3 nucleotides: TGTGCCAGCAGCCCTTCCTGGAGCAATCAGCCCCAGCATTTT. Its translation: CASSPSWSNQPQHF.

This clonotype was picked up many times. V is TRBV28 and J is TRBJ2-5; TRBD1 agrees at 8 bases. The CDR3 is made up of 15 amino acids. The germline V gene has CDR1 MDHEN and CDR2 SYDVKM. The J segment lost 4 bases and the V segment lost 3 bases, leaving 7 bases of the junction unmatched. DNA for the CDR3: TGTGCCAGCAGTTTTGGGACAGGTGAAAGAGAGACCCAGTACTTC. It yields the protein CASSFGTGERETQYF.